This TCR beta chain was identified during a study of radiation and T cells in renal cell carcinoma. The study, taken as a whole, reports: Top tumor clonotypes rose in blood 2 weeks post-radiation, then contracted. Pretreatment tumor biopsies were lacking, so baseline clonotypes are unknown.

A note on this clone: Its specificity is not known.

Time point given: blood 2 weeks post-SBRT. Described treatment: 15 Gy SBRT to primary tumor, nephrectomy 4 weeks later. Serial blood draws occurred at baseline and 2 and 4 weeks post-SBRT. The tumor was a clear cell renal cell carcinoma. Sequenced by immunoSEQ multiplex PCR; TCRdb stores in-frame clones only, minus some. The data show some 120,000 clones, 70% to 90% seen once. There are 15 residues in the CDR3. CDR1 and CDR2 (germline): MNHNS, SASEGT. V lost 5 bases and J lost 4; bases outside the gene matches: 8. This receptor was identified in a woman between 65 and 79 years old with renal cell carcinoma. V gene TRBV6-1 combines with J gene TRBJ1-2; 9 nucleotides line up with TRBD1. Specimen: blood, collected from a patient whose treatment included radiotherapy and nephrectomy. Written as DNA, the CDR3 is TGTGCCAGCAGTTTAACAGGGGGCGGCGGCTATGGCTACACCTTC. This sequence encodes CASSLTGGGGYGYTF.